This T cell receptor (beta chain) originates from a study of blood T cell repertoires in COVID-19. Germline CDR1 SGDLS, CDR2 YYNGEE. The junction had 10 bases not matched to a gene; V was cut back by 3 bases and J by 6 bases. CDR3 length equals 15 residues. Data came from immunoSEQ multiplex PCR; TCRdb stores just in-frame clones and leaves some out. In the table there are approximately 490,000 clones, roughly 87% of which are singletons. Across 20 to 25 US areas, participants ranged in age from about 18 to 100 years. Cohorts were determined from participant-reported clinical history. V is TRBV9 and J is TRBJ1-2; 8 bases agree with TRBD1. Input material: PBMCs or T cells enriched from blood (not recorded which). The sequence was obtained from a woman between 18 and 30 years old who had recovered from COVID-19. The CDR3: CASSAGLRGRDGYTF. DNA for the CDR3: TGTGCCAGCAGCGCCGGACTCAGGGGGCGGGATGGCTACACCTTC.